This passage covers 3 T cell receptor beta chains from one sample sequenced in a study of control samples from healthy donors and cancer patients. Here immunoSEQ multiplex PCR was the method, and the copy in TCRdb shows in-frame clones only, minus some. The sample yields 70,000 to 75,000 clones, about nine tenths seen once. Sequencing was performed on PBMCs. The source of these receptors is a man in his sixties with lung cancer.

The V gene is TRBV7-9, the J gene TRBJ2-5; no clear D gene. Per germline, CDR1 SEHNR and CDR2 FQNEAQ (reference sequence). The V gene lost 5 bases and the J gene lost 1 base, with 2 bases spanning the gap. CDR3 length: 11 residues. In DNA form, the CDR3 reads TGTGCCAGCAGCCTCCAAGAGACCCAGTACTTC. It encodes CASSLQETQYF.

This chain links TRBV7-9 with TRBJ1-5, with 7 nucleotides matching TRBD1. The CDR3 loop spans 15 amino acids. Germline loops: CDR1 SEHNR, CDR2 FQNEAQ (reference sequence). V shed 5 bases and J 0 bases; nucleotides not matched to a gene: 4. The CDR3 bases are TGTGCCAGCAGCCCCCGGGACAGTAGCAATCAGCCCCAGCATTTT. It yields the protein CASSPRDSSNQPQHF.

The chain combines TRBV5-6 with TRBJ2-7; 8 bases map to TRBD1. The CDR3 totals 16 residues. V was clipped by 6 bases and J by 2 bases; unmatched bases: 13. The germline CDR1 and CDR2 sequences are SGHDT and YYEEEE. In nucleotides, the CDR3 is TGTGCCAGCAACATGAATTTGGCAGGGGGCGCCTACGAGCAGTACGTC. Translating gives CASNMNLAGGAYEQYV.